This T cell receptor (beta chain) derives from a study of blood T cell repertoires in COVID-19. Study at large: Acute and convalescent COVID-19 specimens originated in the United States, Italy and Spain. The analysed material was cDNA or gDNA that came from T cells, B-cell-depleted T cells, or PBMCs.

The CDR3 sequence is 15 residues long. Losses at the gene ends were 8 bases for V and 2 bases for J; bases not matched to a gene: 11. Germline V CDR1 and CDR2: SEHNR, FQNEAQ (reference sequence). In the original processing: Estimates of nucleated cell counts were drawn from the amplification of reference gene primers. TCRdb's copy holds only in-frame clones and misses some; the assay was immunoSEQ multiplex PCR. The DNA was the basis for D and trimming; V, J and clone size are from that table. Among 40,000 to 45,000 clones listed, around 86% were seen once. The sequencing input was peripheral blood. V and J are TRBV7-9 and TRBJ2-7; 8 positions match TRBD2. The receptor comes from a man in his fifties with active COVID-19. In DNA, the CDR3 is TGTGCCAGCTTCCCCGCGGGGGGCAGGGCCTACGAGCAGTACTTC. This sequence encodes CASFPAGGRAYEQYF. Full variable domain (outside the CDR3, taken from reference TRBV7-9 and TRBJ2-7): DTGVSQNPRHKITKRGQNVTFRCDPISEHNRLYWYRQTLGQGPEFLTYFQNEAQLEKSRLLSDRFSAERPKGSFSTLEIQRTEQGDSAMYLCASFPAGGRAYEQYFGPGTRLTVT.